The 6 T cell receptor beta chains in this list originate from one sample, sequenced in a study of blood T cell repertoires in COVID-19. Libraries were prepared by immunoSEQ multiplex PCR; TCRdb keeps only in-frame clonotypes and omits some of them. The data show around 120,000 clones, with about 89% seen just once and just under 30% held by the top ten. The sequenced sample was peripheral blood. All receptors come from a woman aged 65 to 85 with acute or convalescent COVID-19.

This clone was recorded only once. The CDR3 reads CASSLGGEQPQHF. As DNA, the CDR3 is TGTGCCAGCAGCTTAGGCGGTGAACAGCCCCAGCATTTT. The chain is built from TRBV11-3 and TRBJ1-5; D ambiguous. The length of the CDR3 is 13 residues. With 1 base removed from V and 7 bases from J, the gap between germline ends came to 8 bases. Germline loops: CDR1 SGHNT, CDR2 YENEEA.

The chain uses TRBV28 and TRBJ1-2, with TRBD1 matching 9 bases. The junction had 3 bases not matched to a gene; V was cut back by 5 bases and J by 2 bases. Per the germline V gene, CDR1 is MDHEN and CDR2 is SYDVKM. The CDR3 length is 14 residues. CDR3 bases: TGTGCCAGCAGTCGGGACAGGGTAAACTATGGCTACACCTTC. It encodes CASSRDRVNYGYTF.

J is TRBJ1-2 and V is TRBV19, with 8 bases lining up with TRBD1. The CDR3 runs 16 residues. The trim removed 5 bases at V and 4 bases at J, leaving 12 bases unmatched. CDR1 is LNHDA and CDR2 is SQIVND in the germline V gene (reference sequence). DNA of the CDR3: TGTGCCAGTAGTTTTCCCGGGACAGGAAGCCTCTATGGCTACACCTTC. Translation gives CASSFPGTGSLYGYTF.

V and J are TRBV11-2 and TRBJ2-2; maybe TRBD1 (6 bases). The ends were cut back, 2 bases at V and 4 bases at J, with 11 bases in the middle. The CDR3 has 15 residues. The germline V gene has CDR1 SGHAT and CDR2 FQNNGV. CDR3 sequence: CASSLYTGSTGELFF. In DNA, the CDR3 is TGTGCCAGCAGCTTATATACAGGGAGCACCGGGGAGCTGTTTTTT. Based on the CDR3 plus reference TRBV11-2 and TRBJ2-2, the full variable domain is EAGVAQSPRYKIIEKRQSVAFWCNPISGHATLYWYQQILGQGPKLLIQFQNNGVVDDSQLPKDRFSAERLKGVDSTLKIQPAKLEDSAVYLCASSLYTGSTGELFFGEGSRLTVL.

The chain carries TRBV7-9 and TRBJ2-3, with 7 positions matching TRBD2. The CDR3 loop spans 12 amino acids. J gave up 6 bases and V 5 bases, and 2 bases lay outside the gene matches. The germline CDR1 and CDR2 sequences are SEHNR and FQNEAQ (reference sequence). This chain's CDR3 is CASSTGGDTQYF. The CDR3 DNA is TGTGCCAGCAGCACCGGGGGGGATACGCAGTATTTT.

This clone appeared a few times. The V call is TRBV28, the J call TRBJ1-5; maybe TRBD1 (5 bases). CDR3 length equals 16 residues. CDR1 is MDHEN and CDR2 is SYDVKM in the germline V gene. Trimming stripped 8 bases from V and 0 bases from J, with 17 bases between. This CDR3 is CASAARTYYSNQPQHF. Here the CDR3 DNA reads TGTGCCAGCGCAGCCAGGACATACTATAGCAATCAGCCCCAGCATTTT.